This T cell receptor (beta chain) was recovered during a study of cytomegalovirus exposure and HLA in healthy donors. A remark on this clone: The antigen is undetermined.

Regarding the study as a whole: The study listed some 160 cytomegalovirus-associated TCR beta chains. A later analysis found first-cohort TCR clusters tended to co-occur in the 110 or so validation repertoires.

The repertoire was sequenced with immunoSEQ multiplex PCR; TCRdb's copy has only in-frame clones and lacks some. Of some 56,000 clones in the sample, around 94% are singletons; the top ten hold around 1.1%. Trimming at V came to 5 bases and at J to 10 bases, leaving 13 bases not matched to a gene. CDR1 and CDR2 (germline): MGHRA, YSYEKL. This CDR3 spans 16 amino acids. Donors came from a validation cohort of approximately 110 subjects, distinct from the first 666-subject cohort. The TCR was taken from a man aged 18 to 30 in good health and CMV-seronegative. The V call is TRBV4-1, the J call TRBJ2-1; 11 positions match TRBD1. Sequenced: PBMCs. The CDR3 protein is CASSSEGDRGSWEQFF. In nucleotides, the CDR3 is TGCGCCAGCAGCTCCGAGGGGGACAGGGGGAGTTGGGAGCAGTTCTTC.